The 3 T cell receptor beta chains presented below share a single source sample, sequenced in a study of beta chain features in type 1 diabetes. Antigens of these TCRs are unknown. The authors reverse transcribed all of the isolated RNA, so sequencing captured expressed TCRB transcripts. Assay used: immunoSEQ multiplex PCR; TCRdb lists only in-frame clones, some missing. This table holds 100,000 to 150,000 clones, roughly 17% found once. Whole-study findings and limits: People with Type 1 diabetes carried modestly yet significantly shorter TCRB CDR3s in all four CD4+ subsets.

Sequencing was performed on central memory CD4+ T cells from blood. The receptor set was obtained from a young man with type 1 diabetes.

The chain combines TRBV19 with TRBJ1-1, with D possibly matching TRBD1 (6 bases). Between the trimmed V and J ends, which lost 5 bases and 1 base, there was a span of 14 bases. CDR1 LNHDA and CDR2 SQIVND come from the germline V gene (reference sequence). This CDR3 spans 15 amino acids. The CDR3 coding sequence is TGTGCCAGTAGTTCAGGGGACACACCGAACACTGAAGCTTTCTTT. This sequence encodes CASSSGDTPNTEAFF.

This clone was recorded a few times. This chain uses TRBV7-2 with TRBJ2-2; 7 bases fit TRBD2. Trimming took 5 bases from V and 1 from J; bases not matched to a gene: 4. Germline CDR1 is SGHTA and CDR2 is FQGNSA. The CDR3 has 15 amino acids. The CDR3 DNA reads as TGTGCCAGCAGCCCGATAGCGGGGAACACCGGGGAGCTGTTTTTT. Translated: CASSPIAGNTGELFF.

The chain couples TRBV4-3 to TRBJ2-7, with no clear D. CDR3 length equals 13 residues. V lost 0 bases, J lost 7 bases, and 10 bases lay in between. Per the germline V gene, CDR1 is LGHNA and CDR2 is YSLEER. This CDR3 reads CASSQDGGREQYF. CDR3 DNA sequence: TGCGCCAGCAGCCAAGATGGTGGGCGGGAGCAGTACTTC.